The entry below gives a single TCR beta chain sequence along with its context. It has no known antigen specificity. Base-call qualities are not available, and no considerably larger clone is one nucleotide away. In total, approximately 610 healthy bone marrow donors made up the cohort. Cohort members were all nominally healthy when sampled, although unrecorded immune exposures were likely present. The donor tested CMV seropositive and was one of the 289 seropositive cohort members. Every donor gave a peripheral blood sample, and the peripheral blood mononuclear cells from that sample were used for TCR beta sequencing. Genomic DNA extraction from the blood cell samples was performed with the Qiagen DNeasy Blood Extraction Kit. Taken from cysteine to phenylalanine, the CDR3 has 14 residues. Left in the record is the CDR3 DNA by itself, 42 bases read in frame from the first base. As encoded in the germline V gene, CDR1 is MNHEY while CDR2 is SVGAGI. The germline V end is reduced by 2 bases and the J end by 8 bases; junction bases left unmatched: 5.

These data originate in a study of cytomegalovirus exposure and HLA in healthy donors (dated by TCRdb to about 2017). With respect to the entire study: In an earlier analysis of roughly 500 of the donors, around 300 Gb of sequence data and some 120 million unique TCR beta sequences from roughly 190 million T cells were reported. About 280 gigabases of sequencing data and 78 million or so unique TCR sequences were included in an early release covering 550 to 650 HLA-typed donors. Among the roughly 430 genotyped donors, around 79% belonged to the genetic ancestry cluster associated with self-reported Caucasian donors. The study was designed to test whether signatures of past pathogen exposure could be identified by cataloging public T cell receptors. The T cell repertoires of 550 to 850 subjects were profiled by immunosequencing and related to cytomegalovirus serostatus. A separate validation cohort of roughly 130 different subjects was used in addition to the approximately 610-subject first cohort. To predict cytomegalovirus infection status, the study combined high-throughput TCR immunosequencing, statistical association of individual TCRs with disease status, and machine learning. A later analysis re-examined previously published TCR beta repertoires from about 700 donors and added high-resolution HLA genotyping to investigate patterns of TCR occurrence. Rather than using new phenotypic data, the later analysis identified candidate immune exposures from TCR beta sequences and from how often those sequences occurred across donors. An earlier analysis of 587 of the donors applied high-throughput TCR beta sequencing to assess whether each TCR beta V gene segment acted as functional or pseudogenic. Donor age, sex, ethnicity and CMV serostatus were compiled together with the repertoire data. In a later genetic analysis, genome-wide SNP genotypes for about three fifths of the roughly 670 donors were used, and that subset was treated as a discovery cohort. All discovery cohort repertoires had been generated on a single sequencing platform. Both class I and class II loci were covered by HLA typing, at four-digit resolution. Typing coverage varied by locus: about 629-630 donors for A, B, C, DRB1 and DQB1; roughly 560 for DQA1; around 570 for DPA1; approximately 450 for DPB1. A few DR-DQ haplotypes were treated as single units for association and clustering because of strong linkage in the cohort. On average, around 240,000 unique TCR beta nucleotide sequences were sequenced per donor among some 430 genotyped donors of the cohort, with 15% to 20% of those sequences being non-productive.

Library construction relied on the immunoSEQ multiplex PCR assay. For the multiplex PCR, a mixture combining 60 forward primers for TCR Vbeta segments and 13 reverse primers for TCR Jbeta segments was used. The CDR3 region of rearranged TCR beta genes was amplified from genomic DNA by a multiplex PCR assay. On the Illumina HiSeq System, the amplified TCR beta libraries were sequenced as 87-base-pair reads. In the paper's pipeline: Across the 670 or so repertoires, a later analysis counted approximately 83 million unique TCR beta chains, approximately 10 million of which were shared by at least two donors. To remove PCR and sequencing errors, raw reads were error-corrected and collapsed into unique sequences using a nearest-neighbor algorithm that merged closely related sequences. Alignment of CDR3 sequences to IMGT reference sequences was used to assign V, D and J gene segments. For a sequence to be retained, at least a six-nucleotide match to both a V gene segment and a J gene segment was required. Rearrangements were classified as productive when the CDR3 lacked stop codons and remained in frame with V and J, and all other rearrangements were classified as non-productive. Following IMGT convention, CDR3 was defined as the stretch from the second conserved V-encoded cysteine up to the conserved J-encoded phenylalanine. The earlier analysis of about 500 of the donors excluded sequences that lacked an unambiguous match to a single V gene segment. An earlier analysis of approximately 590 of the donors classified V segments as functional when productive rearrangements were above 56.7% and as segregating when the standard deviation between donors was above 5%. To diagnose cytomegalovirus status from the catalog of TCR beta chain sequences, a statistical classification framework was built. In a later analysis, V and J genes were assigned by comparing TCR nucleotide sequences against IMGT/GENE-DB human TR gene sequences. Using the TCRdist pipeline, a later analysis assigned CDR3 sequences along with most-parsimonious VDJ recombination scenarios. In a later analysis, each TCR beta chain was defined by its CDR3 amino acid sequence together with its V-gene family, and reads lacking a unique V-gene family were excluded. In a later analysis, 450 to 600 highly shared, low-generation-probability nucleotide sequences were removed to address suspected cross-contamination and a sequencing artifact. A later analysis calculated a clonal expansion index for each public chain from normalized within-repertoire ranks of inferred template counts. In a later analysis, generation probabilities were computed using a VDJ recombination model fitted to out-of-frame rearrangements, and the results were checked against IGoR. In a later analysis, TCR-TCR, TCR-HLA and TCR-CMV co-occurrence was scored with hypergeometric tests, and a repertoire-size bias correction was applied to TCR pairs. False discovery rates were estimated in a later analysis by permuting HLA or CMV assignments 20 times. In a later analysis, co-occurring TCRs were grouped with DBSCAN, and TCRdist sequence similarity was added when clustering was performed within HLA-allele-positive subsets. Repertoires with fewer than 30,000 or more than 120,000 public chains were left out of co-occurrence clustering, as were about five repertoires with anomalous nucleotide sharing. TCRdb limited this immuneACCESS table to in-frame rearrangements with V and J called. A share of clones is missing; checked studies link under half to unresolved V genes, and the rest is unexplained. The V and J calls and clone size are taken from that table; D and trimming were inferred from the DNA. The sample table contains roughly 100,000 clones; only one count was recorded for 65% to 85% of them. The top ten clones comprise over 15% of the sample.

The full study reports these points: The only immune exposure information available for the cohort was CMV serostatus. A later analysis reported that several top co-occurrence clusters appeared linked to parvovirus B19, influenza, CMV and Epstein-Barr virus. An earlier analysis of 587 of the donors showed that most TCR beta V segments appeared in productive rearrangements either about 87% or about 30% of the time, which broadly matched IMGT annotations. The 87-base-pair reads could not distinguish some IMGT-functional V segments, including TRBV6-2 and TRBV6-3, so those segments were excluded. A total of 164 TCR beta chains were listed by the study as associated with cytomegalovirus. Correlated functional status among segregating V segments might reflect linkage disequilibrium, but an unknown experimental factor could not be ruled out. A later analysis found that HLA-associated TCR beta chains were more clonally expanded and had lower generation probabilities than equally common non-associated chains. Most TCR sequences were observed very rarely across donors, whereas some public TCRs were present in many individuals. In a later analysis, the rate of TCR association differed among HLA loci, with DRB1 alleles having the most associated TCRs and HLA-C alleles having the fewest. Sequencing depth was assumed to be roughly uniform across donors in the presence/absence analyses, though that assumption may not hold. Because HLA typing was missing for some donors at each locus, association tests included only the typed subset. In vitro tests confirmed that a few of the cytomegalovirus-associated TCR beta chains recognize cytomegalovirus antigens. A further reported finding was that TCR beta sequences accurately predicted the HLA-A and HLA-B alleles for most subjects in the first cohort. In this cohort, only TCR beta chains were sequenced, and detectable features were limited by the absence of alpha or paired-chain data. In a later analysis, most CMV-associated TCR beta chains were found to appear HLA-restricted, with HLA associations seemingly driven largely by CMV exposure. In a later analysis, some 18,000 TCR beta sequences were associated with specific HLA alleles at a false discovery rate of 0.05. A cluster of highly shared sequence variants was judged likely to represent a technical artifact of the sequencing pipeline. The authors suggested that the approach could potentially be extended to other disease states and immunological phenotypes. An association between a missense DCLRE1C variant and V-gene and J-gene trimming of TCR beta chains was found in a later genetic analysis and replicated in an independent cohort. In a later genetic analysis, fewer N-insertions in productive TCRs were reported among donors in an Asian-associated ancestry cluster than the approximately 710-donor mean. Over 15 rarely observed V segments, including chromosome 9 orphons, were excluded from the earlier analysis of approximately 500 of the donors because counts were too low. Assigning TCR associations to individual alleles was difficult when HLA alleles, especially DR and DQ, strongly co-occurred. The classifier was reported to diagnose cytomegalovirus status with high specificity and sensitivity in both the original cohort and the validation cohort.

The TCR sequence derives from a woman in her fifties or sixties in good health and CMV-seropositive. The sample was PBMCs. The V and J segments used are TRBV6-5 and TRBJ2-1, with 8 junctional bases fitting TRBD2. This receptor carries the CDR3 CASSYGTSRDEQFF. Here is the DNA: TGTGCCAGCAGTTACGGGACTAGTAGAGATGAGCAGTTCTTC.